The 25 T cell receptor beta chains presented below share a single source sample, sequenced in a study of technical replicates of blood from a few donors (TCRdb year 2017). The library relied on the immunoSEQ multiplex PCR assay. TCRdb carries this immuneACCESS record with in-frame sequences only. Its versions omit some clonotypes, under half of them owing to an unresolved V gene in the studies checked, with the rest unexplained. In all, the sample holds tens of thousands of clones, and nearly 90% of those were seen once. 4% to 5% of the sample comes from the top ten. Sequences were obtained from PBMCs. Receptors were obtained from a human donor in good health. Some clones in this sample may be carry-over from other donors' samples.

The V gene is TRBV5-8, the J gene TRBJ1-2; D unresolved. Germline CDR1 is SGHTS and CDR2 is YDEGEE. The germline V and J ends were trimmed by 0 bases and 2 bases, with 5 bases remaining between them. The CDR3 runs to 13 residues. This chain's CDR3 is CASSLDGNYGYTF. The DNA of the CDR3 is TGTGCCAGCAGCTTGGACGGGAACTATGGCTACACCTTC.

This chain uses TRBV11-2 with TRBJ2-7, with TRBD1 matching over 7 bases. CDR3 length equals 12 residues. Germline CDR1 reads SGHAT; CDR2 reads FQNNGV. With V trimmed by 0 bases and J by 9 bases, 2 bases remained unmatched. CDR3 sequence reads: CASSLEGGGQYF. The CDR3 nucleotides read TGTGCCAGCAGCTTAGAAGGGGGCGGGCAGTACTTC.

V gene TRBV7-9 combines with J gene TRBJ2-3; TRBD2 aligns across 8 bases. Germline CDR1 is SEHNR and CDR2 is FQNEAQ (reference sequence). The length of the CDR3 is 15 residues. Trimming took 3 bases from V and 1 from J; bases not matched to a gene: 3. The CDR3 sequence: CASSFSAGGTDTQYF. As DNA, the CDR3 is TGTGCCAGCAGCTTCTCAGCGGGGGGCACAGATACGCAGTATTTT. The full variable domain, its missing parts supplied by reference TRBV7-9 and TRBJ2-3, is DTGVSQNPRHKITKRGQNVTFRCDPISEHNRLYWYRQTLGQGPEFLTYFQNEAQLEKSRLLSDRFSAERPKGSFSTLEIQRTEQGDSAMYLCASSFSAGGTDTQYFGPGTRLTVL.

This chain links TRBV5-1 with TRBJ1-3, with 7 bases identical to TRBD1. From germline, CDR1 is SGHRS and CDR2 YFSETQ. This CDR3 is built from 16 residues. V dropped 4 bases and J dropped 0; count of bases not matched to a gene: 7. CDR3 bases: TGCGCCAGCAGCCTAGACAGGGTTGGCTCTGGAAACACCATATATTTT. It encodes CASSLDRVGSGNTIYF.

The chain combines TRBV6-1 with TRBJ2-5; 7 bases are a match to TRBD1. The CDR3 is 13 amino acids. V lost 5 bases to trimming and J lost 4 bases; unmatched junction nucleotides: 4. Germline V gives CDR1 MNHNS, CDR2 SASEGT. The CDR3 DNA sequence: TGTGCCAGCAGTAGCCGGGACAGAGAGACCCAGTACTTC. Translated: CASSSRDRETQYF.

V usage is TRBV29-1 and J usage is TRBJ2-5; 8 nucleotides agree with TRBD1. The CDR3 extends over 14 amino acids. Germline assignment: CDR1 SQVTM and CDR2 ANQGSEA. V shed 7 bases, J shed 2 bases, and the junction held 9 bases outside the gene matches. The CDR3 nucleotides read TGCAGCGCCGCGCGGACAGGGCTTCAAGAGACCCAGTACTTC. Translating gives CSAARTGLQETQYF.

This clone was picked up a small number of times. V and J are TRBV10-2 and TRBJ1-1; 8 nucleotides align to TRBD1. Unmatched junction bases numbered 1, after V lost 6 bases and J lost 1 base. This CDR3 comprises 13 residues. CDR1 WSHSY and CDR2 SAAADI come from the germline V gene. The CDR3 nucleotides are TGCGCCAGCAGGGACAGGGAGAACACTGAAGCTTTCTTT. The encoded protein is CASRDRENTEAFF.

This chain joins TRBV14 and TRBJ1-6; D is undetermined. V was cut by 3 bases and J by 14 bases, with 14 bases left in between. CDR1 is SGHDN and CDR2 is FVKESK in the germline V gene. CDR3 size: 13 residues. The CDR3 sequence is CASSQTSGSALHF. The CDR3 bases are TGTGCCAGCAGCCAGACGTCGGGGTCAGCCCTCCACTTT.

The CDR3 here is CASSLGANVLTF. DNA of the CDR3: TGTGCCAGCAGTCTTGGGGCCAACGTCCTGACTTTC. This chain uses TRBV2 with TRBJ2-6; D is ambiguous. Between the trimmed V and J ends, which lost 5 bases and 3 bases, there was a span of 2 bases. Germline V gene data show CDR1 as SNHLY and CDR2 as FYNNEI. This CDR3 spans 12 amino acids.

The chain links TRBV4-2 to TRBJ2-2; D gene ambiguous. CDR3 size: 15 residues. The V end was cut by 8 bases, the J end by 0 bases, with 13 bases between. The V gene's germline CDR1 is LGHNA and CDR2 YNFKEQ. In nucleotides, the CDR3 is TGTGCCAGCGGCGAACAGCTTTCGAACACCGGGGAGCTGTTTTTT. Its protein product is CASGEQLSNTGELFF.

The chain is built from TRBV12-5 and TRBJ1-1, with 11 nucleotides matching TRBD1. CDR3 length equals 17 residues. V dropped 5 bases and J dropped 4; count of bases not matched to a gene: 12. CDR1 is LGHNT and CDR2 is FRNRAP in the germline V gene. CDR3 nucleotide sequence: TGTGCTAGTGGTCTTTGGACAGGGGGCAATAGGGGCACTGAAGCTTTCTTT. This translates into CASGLWTGGNRGTEAFF.

The rearrangement joins TRBV15 to TRBJ1-2; D remains ambiguous. This CDR3 region has 14 residues. Germline V lookup: CDR1 LNHNV, CDR2 YYDKDF (reference sequence). V was clipped by 0 bases and J by 4 bases, with 9 bases between them. CDR3 in amino acids: CATSRDTGGYGYTF. In DNA form, the CDR3 reads TGTGCCACCAGCAGAGATACCGGAGGCTATGGCTACACCTTC.

V and J are TRBV30 and TRBJ2-4, with D hard to call. Trimming removed 1 base at V and 0 bases at J, with 10 bases between. This CDR3 spans 15 amino acids. Looked up from germline, CDR1 is GTSNPN and CDR2 is SVGIG (reference sequence). The CDR3: CAWSGQLLAKNIQYF. The DNA for the CDR3 is TGTGCCTGGAGTGGTCAACTCCTAGCCAAAAACATTCAGTACTTC.

V and J are TRBV2 and TRBJ1-1; D uncertain. Trimming pared 5 bases from V and 1 base from J, leaving 11 bases between. Germline CDR1 SNHLY, CDR2 FYNNEI. The CDR3 has 14 amino acids. The CDR3 is CASSIRRENTEAFF. The CDR3 DNA follows: TGTGCCAGCAGTATTCGGCGGGAGAACACTGAAGCTTTCTTT. Together with reference TRBV2 and TRBJ1-1, the CDR3 gives the full variable domain: EPEVTQTPSHQVTQMGQEVILRCVPISNHLYFYWYRQILGQKVEFLVSFYNNEISEKSEIFDDQFSVERPDGSNFTLKIRSTKLEDSAMYFCASSIRRENTEAFFGQGTRLTVV.

The chain uses TRBV27 and TRBJ1-3, with D unresolved. The CDR3 extends over 13 amino acids. Trimming left V 5 bases short and J 0 bases short, with 5 bases between. Germline V CDR1 and CDR2: MNHEY, SMNVEV (reference sequence). The DNA for the CDR3 is TGTGCCAGCAGTAAGAGCTCTGGAAACACCATATATTTT. Its translation: CASSKSSGNTIYF.

The rearrangement links TRBV7-9 to TRBJ2-1; no clear D. The ends were cut back, 2 bases at V and 3 bases at J, with 8 bases in the middle. This CDR3 has 14 amino acids. Germline V gives CDR1 SEHNR, CDR2 FQNEAQ (reference sequence). The CDR3 coding sequence is TGTGCCAGCAGCTTAAGCACGGTCTACAATGAGCAGTTCTTC. It codes for CASSLSTVYNEQFF.

This clone was observed a few times. The rearrangement links TRBV7-3 to TRBJ2-3; TRBD2 aligns across 7 bases. Germline lookup yields CDR1 SGHTA and CDR2 FQGTGA. The CDR3 is made up of 14 amino acids. With 2 bases clipped from V and 1 base from J, the junction kept 0 bases outside the gene matches. The CDR3 DNA reads as TGTGCCAGCAGCTTAGCGGGGGGCACAGATACGCAGTATTTT. Protein: CASSLAGGTDTQYF.

The chain carries TRBV18 and TRBJ2-2, with a weak D call TRBD2 (5 bases). Germline V gives CDR1 KGHSH, CDR2 LQKENI. The CDR3 is 15 amino acids. V lost 2 bases and J 3 bases, leaving 10 bases between the germline ends. This CDR3 reads CASSPELVDTGELFF. The CDR3 DNA is TGTGCCAGCTCACCAGAACTAGTCGACACCGGGGAGCTGTTTTTT.

This clone was seen a single time. The V and J genes are TRBV7-3 and TRBJ2-2, with a tentative D call TRBD1 (7 bases). Trimming cost V 5 bases and J 6 bases, with 19 bases left between them. Germline V CDR1 and CDR2: SGHTA, FQGTGA. There are 16 residues in the CDR3. The CDR3: CASSPAGARGAGELFF. In DNA form, the CDR3 reads TGTGCCAGCAGCCCGGCCGGGGCCAGGGGGGCCGGGGAGCTGTTTTTT.

The chain carries TRBV10-3 and TRBJ1-2, with a tentative D call TRBD1 (6 bases). Trimming removed 10 bases at V and 2 bases at J, with 11 bases between. The germline V gene encodes CDR1 ENHRY and CDR2 SYGVKD. The CDR3 runs 12 residues. This CDR3 is CATKQGNYGYTF. The CDR3 bases are TGTGCCACCAAACAGGGAAACTATGGCTACACCTTC.

This clone has just one count. The chain joins TRBV7-3 to TRBJ1-1, with D hard to call. The CDR3 runs 13 residues. The V end lost 3 bases, the J end lost 1 base, and 6 bases lay between the germline ends. Germline V gene data show CDR1 as SGHTA and CDR2 as FQGTGA. CDR3 sequence reads: CASSFQENTEAFF. In nucleotides, the CDR3 is TGTGCCAGCAGCTTTCAGGAGAACACTGAAGCTTTCTTT.

This chain connects TRBV7-9 to TRBJ2-4; TRBD1 agrees at 8 bases. CDR3 size: 14 residues. After removal of 4 bases from V and 6 bases from J, the junction contained 5 bases not matched to a gene. Germline V CDR1 and CDR2: SEHNR, FQNEAQ (reference sequence). CDR3 sequence (DNA): TGTGCCAGCAGCTCGACAGGGGCGGTAAACATTCAGTACTTC. It yields the protein CASSSTGAVNIQYF. Looking up the rest from reference TRBV7-9 and TRBJ2-4 gives the full variable domain: DTGVSQNPRHKITKRGQNVTFRCDPISEHNRLYWYRQTLGQGPEFLTYFQNEAQLEKSRLLSDRFSAERPKGSFSTLEIQRTEQGDSAMYLCASSSTGAVNIQYFGAGTRLSVL.

The gene calls are TRBV11-1 and TRBJ2-1, with a possible D match to TRBD2 (6 bases). This CDR3 has 14 residues. Germline CDR1 and CDR2: SGHAT and FQDESV (reference sequence). The germline V and J ends were trimmed by 1 base and 4 bases, with 8 bases remaining between them. DNA of the CDR3: TGTGCCAGCAGCTTAGGGCGGGGATACAATGAGCAGTTCTTC. Translation gives CASSLGRGYNEQFF.

CDR3 bases: TGTGCCAGCTCGACAGCGAGGAACGAAGAGACCCAGTACTTC. Protein: CASSTARNEETQYF. The V call is TRBV19, the J call TRBJ2-5; weak D call: TRBD1 (5 bases). Trimming took 9 bases from V and 3 from J, leaving 17 bases between them. From germline, CDR1 is LNHDA and CDR2 SQIVND (reference sequence). The CDR3 length is 14 residues.

The gene calls are TRBV6-5 and TRBJ1-5, with D unclear. Germline loops: CDR1 MNHEY, CDR2 SVGAGI. The germline V and J ends were trimmed by 9 bases and 3 bases, with 15 bases remaining between them. CDR3 length: 14 residues. CDR3 sequence reads: CASRREWNNQPQHF. The CDR3 nucleotides read TGTGCCAGTAGGAGGGAGTGGAACAATCAGCCCCAGCATTTT.